This T cell receptor (beta chain) is drawn from a study of blood T cell repertoires in COVID-19. V lost 8 bases, J lost 4 bases, and 17 bases lay in between. CDR1 is LNHDA, CDR2 SQIVND, per germline (reference sequence). The CDR3 consists of 15 residues. TCRdb keeps only in-frame clones here, not all; method: immunoSEQ multiplex PCR. The data show under 250,000 clones, with almost 90% seen just once and more than 1.2% held by the top ten. The sequencing sample was made of peripheral blood. This receptor was obtained from a man older than 75 with acute or convalescent COVID-19. V and J are TRBV19 and TRBJ1-4; possible D gene TRBD1, 5 bases. CDR3: CASSLGGTSNEKLFF. DNA for the CDR3: TGTGCCAGTTCCCTGGGGGGAACCAGTAATGAAAAACTGTTTTTT.